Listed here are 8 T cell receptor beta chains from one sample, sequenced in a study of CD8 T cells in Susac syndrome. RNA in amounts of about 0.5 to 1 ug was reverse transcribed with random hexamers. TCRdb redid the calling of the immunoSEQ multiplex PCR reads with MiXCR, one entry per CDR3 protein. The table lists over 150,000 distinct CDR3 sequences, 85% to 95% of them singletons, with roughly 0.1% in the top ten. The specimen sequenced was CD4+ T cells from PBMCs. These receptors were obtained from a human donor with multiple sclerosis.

DNA of the CDR3: TGTGCCAGCAGTTACTCAGGGGGAGGAAGCACTGAAGCTTTCTTT. It specifies CASSYSGGGSTEAFF. V and J are TRBV6-5 and TRBJ1-1, with TRBD1 as a possible D gene (6 bases). The V gene's germline CDR1 is MNHEY and CDR2 SVGAGI. The length of the CDR3 is 15 residues. V lost 0 bases and J 4 bases, leaving 12 bases between the germline ends.

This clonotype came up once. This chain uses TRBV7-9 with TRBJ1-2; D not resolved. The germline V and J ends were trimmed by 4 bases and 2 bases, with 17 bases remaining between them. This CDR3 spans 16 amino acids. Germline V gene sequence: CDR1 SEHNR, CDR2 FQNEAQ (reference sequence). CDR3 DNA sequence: TGTGCCAGCAGCTACACTGGCCCGACCTTAAACTATGGCTACACCTTC. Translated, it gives CASSYTGPTLNYGYTF.

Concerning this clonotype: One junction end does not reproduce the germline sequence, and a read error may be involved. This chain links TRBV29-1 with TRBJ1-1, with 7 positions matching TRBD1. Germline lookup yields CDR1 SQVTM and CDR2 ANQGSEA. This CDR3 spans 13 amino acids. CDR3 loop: CSVRGQLNTEVFF. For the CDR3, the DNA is TGCAGCGTGCGGGGACAGTTGAACACTGAAGTTTTCTTT. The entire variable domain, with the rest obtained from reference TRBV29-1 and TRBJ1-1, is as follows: SAVISQKPSRDICQRGTSLTIQCQVDSQVTMMFWYRQQPGQSLTLIATANQGSEATYESGFVIDKFPISRPNLTFSTLTVSNMSPEDSSIYLCSVRGQLNTEVFFGQGTRLTVV.

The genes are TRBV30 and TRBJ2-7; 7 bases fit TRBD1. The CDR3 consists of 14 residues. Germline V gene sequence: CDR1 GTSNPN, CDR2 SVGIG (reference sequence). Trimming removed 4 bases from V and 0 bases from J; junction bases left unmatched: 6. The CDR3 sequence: CAWKPGQSSYEQYF. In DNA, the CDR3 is TGTGCCTGGAAGCCGGGACAGAGCTCCTACGAGCAGTACTTC.

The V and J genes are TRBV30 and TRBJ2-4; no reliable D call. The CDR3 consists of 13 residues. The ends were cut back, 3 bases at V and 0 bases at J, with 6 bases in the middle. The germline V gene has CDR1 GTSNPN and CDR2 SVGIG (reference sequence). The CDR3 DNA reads TGTGCCTGGAGAGCCATAGCCAAAAACATTCAGTACTTC. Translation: CAWRAIAKNIQYF. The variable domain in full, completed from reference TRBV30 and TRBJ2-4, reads SQTIHQWPATLVQPVGSPLSLECTVEGTSNPNLYWYRQAAGRGLQLLFYSVGIGQISSEVPQNLSASRPQDRQFILSSKKLLLSDSGFYLCAWRAIAKNIQYFGAGTRLSVL.

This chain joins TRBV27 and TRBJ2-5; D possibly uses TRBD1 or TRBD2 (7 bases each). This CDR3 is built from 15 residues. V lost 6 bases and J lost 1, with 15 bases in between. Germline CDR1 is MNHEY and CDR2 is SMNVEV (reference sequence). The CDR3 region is CASRTRGGLQETQYF. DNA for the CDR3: TGTGCCAGCAGGACCAGGGGGGGACTCCAAGAGACCCAGTACTTC.

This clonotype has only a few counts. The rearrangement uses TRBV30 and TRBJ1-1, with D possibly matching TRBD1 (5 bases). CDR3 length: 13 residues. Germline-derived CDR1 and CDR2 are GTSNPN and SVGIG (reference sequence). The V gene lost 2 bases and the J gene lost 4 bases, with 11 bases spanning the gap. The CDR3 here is CAWSMTRGTEAFF. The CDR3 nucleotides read TGTGCCTGGAGTATGACTAGGGGCACTGAAGCTTTCTTT.

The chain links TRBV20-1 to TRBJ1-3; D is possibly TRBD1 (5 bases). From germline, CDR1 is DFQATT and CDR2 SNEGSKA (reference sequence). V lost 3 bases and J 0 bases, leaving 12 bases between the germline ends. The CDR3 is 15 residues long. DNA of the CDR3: TGCAGTGCTAGGTCTGACAGAAACTCTGGAAACACCATATATTTT. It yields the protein CSARSDRNSGNTIYF.